The entry below describes one TCR beta chain. The CDR3 runs to 19 residues. CDR1 is SGHTA, CDR2 FQGNSA, per germline. The junction had 13 bases not matched to a gene; V was cut back by 4 bases and J by 0 bases. Profiled with immunoSEQ multiplex PCR; TCRdb holds only in-frame clones, not every one. The table shows roughly 350,000 clones, with approximately 87% occurring only once. The sample originates from a study of blood T cell repertoires in COVID-19. This TCR came from a woman younger than 45 with COVID-19, enrolled during active disease. The chain links TRBV7-2 to TRBJ2-4; the match to TRBD2 covers 9 bases. Sequenced material: peripheral blood. The CDR3 nucleotides read TGTGCCAGCAGCTCGGGACAGCTAGCGGGGAAGCTAGCCAAAAACATTCAGTACTTC. Translating it yields CASSSGQLAGKLAKNIQYF. Based on the CDR3 plus reference TRBV7-2 and TRBJ2-4, the full variable domain is GAGVSQSPSNKVTEKGKDVELRCDPISGHTALYWYRQSLGQGLEFLIYFQGNSAPDKSGLPSDRFSAERTGGSVSTLTIQRTQQEDSAVYLCASSSGQLAGKLAKNIQYFGAGTRLSVL.